These 27 T cell receptor beta chains were sequenced from one sample in a study of OX40 agonist ivuxolimab in advanced cancers. Sequencing was performed with immunoSEQ multiplex PCR; in TCRdb, only in-frame clones are kept and a portion is missing. The sample shows tens of thousands of clones, roughly 89% of them seen only once. This specimen was CD4+ or CD8+ T cells sorted from blood, taken in a trial of the OX40 agonist ivuxolimab. The origin of the receptors is an adult with an advanced solid tumor such as melanoma, head and neck, liver or kidney cancer.

V and J are TRBV5-4 and TRBJ1-1; 7 nucleotides line up with TRBD1. The CDR3 sequence is 15 residues long. V dropped 2 bases and J dropped 0; count of bases not matched to a gene: 4. Germline assignment: CDR1 SGHNT and CDR2 YYREEE (reference sequence). The CDR3 DNA reads as TGTGCCAGCAGCTTTACAGGGGCTCTGAACACTGAAGCTTTCTTT. This gives the protein CASSFTGALNTEAFF. Using reference TRBV5-4 and TRBJ1-1 for the parts outside the CDR3, the full variable domain is ETGVTQSPTHLIKTRGQQVTLRCSSQSGHNTVSWYQQALGQGPQFIFQYYREEENGRGNFPPRFSGLQFPNYSSELNVNALELDDSALYLCASSFTGALNTEAFFGQGTRLTVV.

V and J are TRBV20-1 and TRBJ2-7; D is unclear. There are 10 residues in the CDR3. Trimming left V 6 bases short and J 4 bases short, with 7 bases between. Germline V gene sequence: CDR1 DFQATT, CDR2 SNEGSKA (reference sequence). The CDR3 coding sequence is TGCAGTGCCGGGTCTTACGAGCAGTACTTC. This gives the protein CSAGSYEQYF.

The chain is built from TRBV28 and TRBJ2-7; D is possibly TRBD1 or TRBD2 (5 bases each). Trimming shortened V by 3 bases and J by 0 bases, and 15 bases separated the two germline ends. Germline CDR1 and CDR2: MDHEN and SYDVKM. The CDR3 totals 16 residues. The CDR3 reads CASSFLGTVSSYEQYF. CDR3 nucleotides: TGTGCCAGCAGTTTCCTTGGGACCGTAAGCTCCTACGAGCAGTACTTC.

The V and J genes are TRBV28 and TRBJ1-6, with a tentative D call TRBD1 (6 bases). The CDR3 contains 14 residues. With 1 base removed from V and 9 bases from J, the gap between germline ends came to 10 bases. Germline loops: CDR1 MDHEN, CDR2 SYDVKM. The CDR3 reads CASSLFSGVSPLHF. The DNA of the CDR3 is TGTGCCAGCAGTTTATTTTCAGGGGTTTCACCCCTCCACTTT.

This chain links TRBV14 with TRBJ2-1, with a tentative D call TRBD1 (6 bases). CDR3 size: 17 residues. The V end was cut by 1 base, the J end by 5 bases, with 18 bases between. CDR1 and CDR2 from the germline V gene are SGHDN and FVKESK. The CDR3 region is CASSQVPGRGGNNEQFF. The CDR3 nucleotides are TGTGCCAGCAGCCAAGTCCCAGGCAGGGGCGGAAACAATGAGCAGTTCTTC.

V usage is TRBV19 and J usage is TRBJ2-1; 10 bases align to TRBD1. CDR1 is LNHDA and CDR2 is SQIVND in the germline V gene (reference sequence). This CDR3 is built from 15 residues. Trimming removed 6 bases from V and 3 bases from J; junction bases left unmatched: 5. The CDR3 is CASRAGTGVYNEQFF. CDR3 DNA sequence: TGTGCCAGTAGAGCCGGGACAGGGGTCTACAATGAGCAGTTCTTC.

The chain carries TRBV9 and TRBJ2-1; 9 bases agree with TRBD2. Germline V CDR1 and CDR2: SGDLS, YYNGEE. Unmatched junction bases numbered 16, after V lost 5 bases and J lost 13 bases. This CDR3 has 15 amino acids. In DNA, the CDR3 is TGTGCCAGCAGTTTCGCCGGGCGGGAGGGCCAGTTTCAGTTCTTC. It specifies CASSFAGREGQFQFF.

The rearrangement uses TRBV5-6 and TRBJ1-2, with 8 bases aligning to TRBD1. Per germline, CDR1 SGHDT and CDR2 YYEEEE. The CDR3 consists of 12 residues. Trimming took 2 bases from V and 10 from J; bases not matched to a gene: 4. CDR3: CASSFRDRLYTF. Here the CDR3 DNA reads TGTGCCAGCAGCTTCCGGGACAGGCTCTACACCTTC.

This clone came up a few times. This sequence joins TRBV2 and TRBJ2-3; weak D call: TRBD2 (6 bases). V was cut by 3 bases and J by 3 bases, with 13 bases left in between. The germline V gene encodes CDR1 SNHLY and CDR2 FYNNEI. There are 15 residues in the CDR3. CDR3 in DNA: TGTGCCAGCAGTGAGAAGGGACTCCGGACAGATACGCAGTATTTT. Protein sequence: CASSEKGLRTDTQYF.

The rearrangement uses TRBV7-2 and TRBJ2-7, with D unclear. The CDR3 is 15 residues long. Germline CDR1 reads SGHTA; CDR2 reads FQGNSA. The V end was cut by 1 base, the J end by 4 bases, with 14 bases between. Written as DNA, the CDR3 is TGTGCCAGCAGCTTAGGCCGGATAACCCCATACGAGCAGTACTTC. Translated: CASSLGRITPYEQYF.

V usage is TRBV27 and J usage is TRBJ2-7; no definite D call. The CDR3 runs to 13 residues. Germline assignment: CDR1 MNHEY and CDR2 SMNVEV (reference sequence). V lost 5 bases and J 2 bases, leaving 10 bases between the germline ends. The CDR3 spells CASSPRFTYEQYF. The DNA for the CDR3 is TGTGCCAGCAGTCCCCGCTTTACCTACGAGCAGTACTTC.

In its sample, this clone is medium-sized. The rearrangement links TRBV6-1 to TRBJ2-7, with no clear D. Germline CDR1 is MNHNS and CDR2 is SASEGT. V was trimmed by 3 bases and J by 3 bases, leaving 9 bases between them. The CDR3 length is 13 residues. CDR3 loop: CASSEGPSYEQYF. DNA for the CDR3: TGTGCCAGCAGTGAGGGTCCGAGCTACGAGCAGTACTTC.

This chain links TRBV5-1 with TRBJ2-2; D gene ambiguous. CDR3 length: 13 amino acids. V lost 4 bases and J 5 bases, leaving 9 bases between the germline ends. The germline gives CDR1 SGHRS, CDR2 YFSETQ. Written as DNA, the CDR3 is TGCGCCAGCAGCACCAGCGTTACCGGGGAGCTGTTTTTT. This encodes CASSTSVTGELFF.

The V call is TRBV28, the J call TRBJ2-7; 9 bases map to TRBD2. This CDR3 spans 14 amino acids. Trimming took 8 bases from V and 0 from J; bases not matched to a gene: 5. Germline V gene data show CDR1 as MDHEN and CDR2 as SYDVKM. CDR3 protein: CASEEREVSYEQYF. In DNA form, the CDR3 reads TGTGCCAGCGAAGAGCGGGAGGTCTCCTACGAGCAGTACTTC.

Concerning this clone: A junction end diverges from the germline sequence, so it may reflect a read error. Within the sample, other DNA sequences also encode this same CDR3. The CDR3 DNA is TGCGCCAGCAGTTCAGACAGGAGCTCCTACAATGAGCAGTTCTTC. It specifies CASSSDRSSYNEQFF. The J gene is TRBJ2-1, the V gene TRBV27; maybe TRBD1 (6 bases). This CDR3 is 15 amino acids long. Per the germline V gene, CDR1 is MNHEY and CDR2 is SMNVEV (reference sequence).

CDR3 in DNA: TGTGCCAGCAGTCTAGCGGGGGCTTGGGGGACCCAGTACTTC. Translating it yields CASSLAGAWGTQYF. This rearrangement joins TRBV28 to TRBJ2-5; 10 nucleotides agree with TRBD2. V was pared by 5 bases and J by 7 bases, with 7 bases of the junction left unmatched. The CDR3 is made up of 14 amino acids. Germline-derived CDR1 and CDR2 are MDHEN and SYDVKM.

This clone was seen a single time. The chain links TRBV19 to TRBJ2-5; D uncertain. The length of the CDR3 is 13 residues. The V gene lost 5 bases and the J gene lost 5 bases, with 12 bases spanning the gap. CDR1 and CDR2 from the germline V gene are LNHDA and SQIVND (reference sequence). The DNA of the CDR3 is TGTGCCAGTAGTCCTGGGCTGAGGGAGACCCAGTACTTC. Protein: CASSPGLRETQYF.

This clone was observed a single time. The chain joins TRBV10-1 to TRBJ2-5; the match to TRBD1 covers 9 bases. Germline V lookup: CDR1 WNHNN, CDR2 SYGVQD (reference sequence). The CDR3 has 16 residues. The junction had 5 bases not matched to a gene; V was cut back by 3 bases and J by 0 bases. CDR3 sequence reads: CASSDGTGKNQETQYF. The CDR3 coding sequence is TGCGCCAGCAGTGATGGGACAGGGAAGAACCAAGAGACCCAGTACTTC.

Written as DNA, the CDR3 is TGCGCCAGCAGCCAATATGCCCGGGCCGGGACTAGTAGCTACAATGAGCAGTTCTTC. Amino acids: CASSQYARAGTSSYNEQFF. The chain carries TRBV4-1 and TRBJ2-1; 8 nucleotides line up with TRBD2. CDR3 size: 19 residues. Germline CDR1 reads MGHRA; CDR2 reads YSYEKL. Germline trimming cut 2 bases from V and 3 bases from J; bases unmatched to any gene: 15.

The V call is TRBV7-3, the J call TRBJ1-1; D might be TRBD1 (5 bases). V gave up 6 bases and J gave up 5 bases, with 16 bases separating them. The CDR3 has 14 amino acids. Germline CDR1 is SGHTA and CDR2 is FQGTGA. The CDR3 DNA sequence: TGTGCCAGCAGTCCGGATGGGGCAGGGACTGAAGCTTTCTTT. Translation: CASSPDGAGTEAFF.

The rearrangement joins TRBV2 to TRBJ2-2, with 8 bases aligning to TRBD1. The V gene end was trimmed by 1 base and the J gene end by 6 bases; junction bases not matched to a gene: 1. The CDR3 loop spans 14 amino acids. CDR1 is SNHLY, CDR2 FYNNEI, per germline. CDR3 loop: CASSEDRGAGELFF. The CDR3 region has the DNA TGTGCCAGCAGTGAAGACAGGGGGGCCGGGGAGCTGTTTTTT.

A word on this clone: At one of its ends the junction is not consistent with the germline gene, which may arise from a read error. This rearrangement joins TRBV6-1 to TRBJ1-1; D is possibly TRBD1 (5 bases). The CDR3 runs to 13 residues. Germline V lookup: CDR1 MNHNS, CDR2 SASEGT. In DNA form, the CDR3 reads TGTGCCATCAGTAAGACAGCGAACACTGAAGCTTTCTTT. This encodes CAISKTANTEAFF.

The J gene is TRBJ2-5, the V gene TRBV4-1, with 11 bases matching TRBD1. The J call could be wrong; TRBJ2-7 is a better fit for the DNA end. The germline CDR1 and CDR2 sequences are MGHRA and YSYEKL. The CDR3 runs 15 residues. The CDR3 sequence: CASRPVRDRGNEQYF. DNA of the CDR3: TGCGCCAGCAGACCCGTCCGGGACAGGGGGAACGAGCAGTACTTC.

The chain has TRBV18 and TRBJ1-2; D remains unclear. Germline-derived CDR1 and CDR2 are KGHSH and LQKENI. The CDR3 covers 16 residues. The V end was cut by 3 bases, the J end by 3 bases, with 17 bases between. CDR3 amino acids: CASSPSPAVFDYGYTF. The CDR3, as DNA: TGTGCCAGCTCACCCTCACCAGCGGTTTTTGACTATGGCTACACCTTC.

V is TRBV5-1 and J is TRBJ2-4; D is tentatively TRBD1 or TRBD2 (5 bases each). The CDR3 spans 12 residues. Germline values: CDR1 SGHRS, CDR2 YFSETQ. The V end was cut by 3 bases, the J end by 9 bases, with 10 bases between. CDR3 sequence (DNA): TGCGCCAGCAGCTGGGACCAGAGCATTCAGTACTTC. The encoded protein is CASSWDQSIQYF.

The chain recombines TRBV27 with TRBJ1-1; D remains unclear. The CDR3 extends over 14 amino acids. The germline gives CDR1 MNHEY, CDR2 SMNVEV (reference sequence). The V and J ends lost 2 bases and 1 base respectively, with 8 bases between them. The CDR3: CASSLAIGNTEAFF. Here the CDR3 DNA reads TGTGCCAGCAGTTTAGCAATTGGGAACACTGAAGCTTTCTTT.

The chain couples TRBV11-2 to TRBJ1-2, with D tentatively TRBD1 (5 bases). CDR3 size: 13 residues. Per germline, CDR1 SGHAT and CDR2 FQNNGV. Between the trimmed V and J ends, which lost 5 bases and 4 bases, there was a span of 11 bases. The CDR3 loop reads CASSLGPAYGYTF. The CDR3 DNA reads as TGTGCCAGCAGCCTGGGGCCGGCCTATGGCTACACCTTC.